One and the same sample provided the 9 T cell receptor beta chains below, sequenced in a study of blood T cell repertoires in COVID-19. TCRdb keeps only in-frame clones here, not all; method: immunoSEQ multiplex PCR. The sample includes 250,000 or so clones, approximately 86% seen only once; the top ten take over 2%. Sequenced: PBMCs or T cells enriched from blood (not recorded which). These receptors were obtained from a woman aged 18-35 years who had recovered from COVID-19.

This clone was detected once. This chain links TRBV21-1 with TRBJ2-2; the table assigns TRBD2, which was not confirmed against the DNA. TRBV21-1 is designated a pseudogene. This CDR3 comprises 17 residues. The CDR3 DNA reads as TGTGCCAGCAGCAAAGCTCCGGCTAGCGGGAACACCGGGGAGCTGTTTTTT. This translates into CASSKAPASGNTGELFF.

The chain combines TRBV28 with TRBJ2-3; 9 nucleotides agree with TRBD1. CDR3 length equals 15 residues. Germline V gene lookup returns CDR1 MDHEN and CDR2 SYDVKM. V lost 4 bases and J lost 1; bases outside the gene matches: 3. The CDR3 reads CASSSRTGGTDTQYF. CDR3 DNA sequence: TGTGCCAGCAGTTCTCGGACAGGGGGCACAGATACGCAGTATTTT.

The V gene is TRBV18, the J gene TRBJ2-2; 9 bases agree with TRBD2. CDR1 and CDR2 (germline): KGHSH, LQKENI. V trimming: 3 bases; J trimming: 5 bases; junction bases outside the gene matches: 1. CDR3 length equals 14 residues. The CDR3 region has the DNA TGTGCCAGCTCACCTAGCGGGGGAACCGGGGAGCTGTTTTTT. Its translation: CASSPSGGTGELFF.

Of note for this clone: Different DNA sequences within this sample yield the same CDR3. The genes are TRBV4-3 and TRBJ2-3; weak D call: TRBD2 (5 bases). Between the trimmed V and J ends, which lost 0 bases and 6 bases, there was a span of 7 bases. There are 13 residues in the CDR3. CDR1 and CDR2 from the germline V gene are LGHNA and YSLEER. In nucleotides, the CDR3 is TGCGCCAGCAGCCAAGAACGGAGGGATACGCAGTATTTT. It yields the protein CASSQERRDTQYF.

The chain recombines TRBV11-2 with TRBJ2-3; D is ambiguous. Germline CDR1 reads SGHAT; CDR2 reads FQNNGV. The CDR3 spans 16 residues. The V end was cut by 2 bases, the J end by 2 bases, with 14 bases between. The CDR3 coding sequence is TGTGCCAGCAGCTTAAAGTTCAGAACGATCACAGATACGCAGTATTTT. Its translation is CASSLKFRTITDTQYF.

V usage is TRBV11-3 and J usage is TRBJ2-1, with TRBD2 matching 7 bases. V lost 1 base to trimming and J lost 10 bases; unmatched junction nucleotides: 4. The CDR3 loop spans 13 amino acids. The germline CDR1 and CDR2 sequences are SGHNT and YENEEA. The CDR3 DNA reads as TGTGCCAGCAGCTTAGGCGAACTAGCGGAGCAGTTCTTC. Its protein is CASSLGELAEQFF.

This chain uses TRBV6-6 with TRBJ1-1, with a tentative D call TRBD1 (6 bases). Trimming shortened V by 4 bases and J by 0 bases, and 15 bases separated the two germline ends. Germline assignment: CDR1 MNHNY and CDR2 SVGAGI (reference sequence). The CDR3 length is 16 residues. The CDR3 is CASSSYRVLMNTEAFF. In nucleotides, the CDR3 is TGTGCCAGCAGTTCCTACAGGGTTCTCATGAACACTGAAGCTTTCTTT.

The chain employs TRBV3-1 (or the pseudogene TRBV3-2) and TRBJ2-5; tentative D call: TRBD1 (5 bases). The ends were cut back, 0 bases at V and 5 bases at J, with 13 bases in the middle. This CDR3 region has 15 residues. Germline V gene sequence: CDR1 LGHDT, CDR2 YNNKEL (reference sequence). The DNA of the CDR3 is TGTGCCAGCAGCCAAGAGGGCAGGGCCCTCGAGACCCAGTACTTC. Its protein product is CASSQEGRALETQYF.

The chain has TRBV12-3 or TRBV12-4 and TRBJ2-7; 7 bases match TRBD2. This CDR3 contains 13 residues. With V trimmed by 8 bases and J by 4 bases, 8 bases remained unmatched. Written as DNA, the CDR3 is TGTGCCAGCGGTACTAGCGAGGCTTACGAGCAGTACTTC. This gives the protein CASGTSEAYEQYF.